Given below is one T cell receptor (beta chain) in context. Antigen unknown. This record belongs to a study of OX40 agonist ivuxolimab in advanced cancers. Study-level results: The study observed clonal expansion of CD4+ and CD8+ blood T cells by week 6 at 0.1 to 3.0 mg/kg.

This table comes from immunoSEQ multiplex PCR, and its TCRdb copy is limited to in-frame clones, with some not included. This sample carries 78,000 or so clones, 85% to 90% of them seen once, and the ten largest clones take approximately 0.79%. Patients who had autoimmune disease history or got systemic immunosuppression were left out. This CDR3 has 12 amino acids. Germline loops: CDR1 MNHNS, CDR2 SASEGT. V was clipped by 6 bases and J by 4 bases, with 9 bases between them. The sample in question was CD4+ or CD8+ T cells sorted from blood, obtained in a trial of the OX40 agonist ivuxolimab. This chain uses TRBV6-1 with TRBJ1-1; TRBD1 might be the D (5 bases). This receptor was obtained from an adult with an advanced solid tumor such as melanoma, head and neck, liver or kidney cancer. DNA for the CDR3: TGTGCCAGCAGGGCAGGGTTCACTGAAGCTTTCTTT. It is translated as CASRAGFTEAFF.